This T cell receptor (beta chain) was observed in a study of T cell responses to AZD1222 COVID-19 vaccine. The study, taken as a whole, reports: Among spike-specific TCRs, nearly half reportedly target unmutated variant regions.

Generated by immunoSEQ multiplex PCR, the TCRdb table keeps only in-frame clones and is missing some. The table includes roughly 170,000 clones, 87% detected once. In the case of this clone: What it binds is unknown.

Germline lookup yields CDR1 LGHNA and CDR2 YNFKEQ. The CDR3 is 13 residues long. V lost 5 bases to trimming and J lost 8 bases; unmatched junction nucleotides: 7. This TCR was recovered from an adult in good health. The specimen was peripheral blood, collected on day 0 of AZD1222 vaccination. This chain uses TRBV4-2 with TRBJ1-2; 8 bases are a match to TRBD1. The CDR3 DNA is TGTGCCAGCAGCTACAGGGGGGGCGAGGGCTACACCTTC. It encodes CASSYRGGEGYTF.